These 16 T cell receptor beta chains originate from one sample sequenced in a study of T cell repertoires in cytomegalovirus infection. TCRdb used MiXCR to reprocess the reads, holding one entry per CDR3 protein. The sample lists roughly 990,000 distinct CDR3 sequences, about a third seen once, with around 15% in the top ten. No cognate antigen is known for these TCRs. Sequenced here: cultured CD8+ T cells from PBMCs, sampled from culture after CMV antigen stimulation. Receptor source: a human donor in good health (CMV status not recorded). Some clones in this sample may be carry-over from other donors' samples.

V is TRBV5-1 and J is TRBJ2-7; D is uncertain. Trimming shortened V by 0 bases and J by 1 base, and 11 bases separated the two germline ends. Germline assignment: CDR1 SGHRS and CDR2 YFSETQ. The CDR3 loop spans 15 amino acids. The CDR3 nucleotides are TGCGCCAGCAGCTTGGGACGGATCTTATCCTACGAGCAGTACTTC. Its translation: CASSLGRILSYEQYF.

At least ten counts were recorded for this clonotype. CDR3 residues: CASSLDGGTGDPYNSPLHF. CDR3 DNA sequence: TGTGCCAGCAGCTTGGATGGCGGGACAGGGGACCCCTATAATTCACCCCTCCACTTT. The chain couples TRBV5-4 to TRBJ1-6; 10 bases align to TRBD1. V gave up 0 bases and J gave up 2 bases; unmatched junction bases: 8. The CDR3 extends over 19 amino acids. Germline V gives CDR1 SGHNT, CDR2 YYREEE (reference sequence).

As concerns this clonotype: Germline and junction disagree at one end, which may indicate a read error. The chain uses TRBV7-6 and TRBJ2-3; D not resolved. Germline V gives CDR1 SGHVS, CDR2 FNYEAQ. CDR3 length: 14 amino acids. CDR3 loop: CASSLDGQLDTQYF. The CDR3 nucleotides read TGTGCTAGCAGCTTAGACGGCCAGTTGGATACGCAGTATTTT. Full variable domain (missing parts from reference TRBV7-6 and TRBJ2-3): GAGVSQSPRYKVTKRGQDVALRCDPISGHVSLYWYRQALGQGPEFLTYFNYEAQQDKSGLPNDRFSAERPEGSISTLTIQRTEQRDSAMYRCASSLDGQLDTQYFGPGTRLTVL.

This sequence joins TRBV7-9 and TRBJ1-1, with D maybe TRBD1 (6 bases). CDR1 is SEHNR, CDR2 FQNEAQ, per germline (reference sequence). The CDR3 has 12 amino acids. Trimming shortened V by 5 bases and J by 6 bases, and 10 bases separated the two germline ends. CDR3 sequence (DNA): TGTGCCAGCAGCACAGGGTCTTCTGAAGCTTTCTTT. Protein sequence: CASSTGSSEAFF. The full variable domain, rest sourced from reference TRBV7-9 and TRBJ1-1, is DTGVSQNPRHKITKRGQNVTFRCDPISEHNRLYWYRQTLGQGPEFLTYFQNEAQLEKSRLLSDRFSAERPKGSFSTLEIQRTEQGDSAMYLCASSTGSSEAFFGQGTRLTVV.

This clonotype has ten or more counts. V gene TRBV12-3 or TRBV12-4 combines with J gene TRBJ2-1; D is ambiguous. CDR3 size: 14 residues. Trimming pared 7 bases from V and 9 bases from J, leaving 19 bases between. The CDR3 sequence: CASNPFGVAAEQFF. The CDR3 region has the DNA TGTGCCAGCAACCCCTTTGGGGTCGCCGCTGAGCAGTTCTTC.

V usage is TRBV4-2 and J usage is TRBJ2-3; D may be TRBD2 (6 bases). The germline gives CDR1 LGHNA, CDR2 YNFKEQ. The CDR3 is 15 residues long. Deletions cut 1 base from V and 2 bases from J, with 10 bases between. In DNA, the CDR3 is TGTGCCAGCAGCCAAGCGGGGGAACACACAGATACGCAGTATTTT. The encoded protein is CASSQAGEHTDTQYF.

The chain is built from TRBV14 and TRBJ2-3; D call uncertain. V dropped 0 bases and J dropped 6 bases, with 4 bases sitting between them. CDR3 size: 12 residues. Looked up from germline, CDR1 is SGHDN and CDR2 is FVKESK. This CDR3 is CASSQESDTQYF. CDR3 coding DNA: TGTGCCAGCAGCCAAGAATCTGATACGCAGTATTTT.

This chain uses TRBV24-1 with TRBJ1-5; a weak D match, TRBD1 (5 bases). Trimming took 4 bases from V and 9 from J, leaving 21 bases between them. In germline, CDR1 is KGHDR, CDR2 SFDVKD. The CDR3 sequence is 16 residues long. CDR3 amino acids: CATSDTGTDDWGPQHF. CDR3 bases: TGTGCCACCAGTGACACCGGGACGGACGATTGGGGGCCCCAGCATTTT.

This rearrangement joins TRBV7-2 to TRBJ2-1; perhaps TRBD1 as D (6 bases). With 1 base removed from V and 5 bases from J, the gap between germline ends came to 18 bases. CDR3 length: 17 amino acids. CDR1 is SGHTA and CDR2 is FQGNSA in the germline V gene. For the CDR3, the DNA is TGTGCCAGCAGCTTAGTACTTGGACAGCCTAAGAACAATGAGCAGTTCTTC. Its protein is CASSLVLGQPKNNEQFF. The variable domain in full, with the rest retrieved from reference TRBV7-2 and TRBJ2-1, is GAGVSQSPSNKVTEKGKDVELRCDPISGHTALYWYRQSLGQGLEFLIYFQGNSAPDKSGLPSDRFSAERTGGSVSTLTIQRTQQEDSAVYLCASSLVLGQPKNNEQFFGPGTRLTVL.

This clonotype has only one observation. The V call is TRBV4-1, the J call TRBJ1-1, with no clear D. Germline CDR1 MGHRA, CDR2 YSYEKL. Trimming stripped 3 bases from V and 5 bases from J, with 7 bases between. The CDR3 is 12 amino acids. CDR3 sequence: CASSQSKTEAFF. CDR3 nucleotides: TGCGCCAGCAGCCAGAGTAAGACTGAAGCTTTCTTT.

The rearrangement uses TRBV15 and TRBJ1-1, with TRBD1 matching over 11 bases. The CDR3 contains 15 residues. With 4 bases clipped from V and 5 bases from J, the junction kept 6 bases outside the gene matches. In germline, CDR1 is LNHNV, CDR2 YYDKDF (reference sequence). For the CDR3, the DNA is TGTGCCACCAGCAAAGGACAGGGGGCGGGTACTGAAGCTTTCTTT. Its protein is CATSKGQGAGTEAFF.

This clonotype was recorded at least ten times. This chain links TRBV7-2 with TRBJ1-2; D might be TRBD1 (5 bases). Germline V CDR1 and CDR2: SGHTA, FQGNSA. The germline V and J ends were trimmed by 0 bases and 5 bases, with 13 bases remaining between them. The CDR3 consists of 15 residues. The CDR3 region is CASSLAPDQGYGYTF. CDR3 bases: TGTGCCAGCAGCTTAGCGCCTGACCAGGGTTATGGCTACACCTTC.

This clonotype was counted only a few times. The V call is TRBV27, the J call TRBJ1-5, with a weak D call TRBD1 (5 bases). This CDR3 spans 15 amino acids. Per germline, CDR1 MNHEY and CDR2 SMNVEV (reference sequence). Trimming pared 7 bases from V and 2 bases from J, leaving 15 bases between. Written as DNA, the CDR3 is TGTGCCAGCACCCAGACAGCTGGCGGCAATCAGCCCCAGCATTTT. Residues: CASTQTAGGNQPQHF.

The chain combines TRBV19 with TRBJ2-7; D may be TRBD1 (6 bases). The ends were cut back, 6 bases at V and 2 bases at J, with 17 bases in the middle. CDR3 size: 15 residues. CDR1 LNHDA and CDR2 SQIVND come from the germline V gene (reference sequence). The CDR3 loop is CASSTSDSSTYEQYF. CDR3 DNA sequence: TGTGCCAGTAGCACCTCGGACAGTTCAACCTACGAGCAGTACTTC.

In its sample, this clonotype was seen many times. The V gene is TRBV7-9, the J gene TRBJ2-7; maybe TRBD1 (6 bases). CDR1 and CDR2 (germline): SEHNR, FQNEAQ (reference sequence). The V and J ends lost 6 bases and 3 bases respectively, with 18 bases between them. This CDR3 is 15 amino acids long. The DNA for the CDR3 is TGTGCCAGCAGTACAGACAGGTACTCATTCTACGAGCAGTACTTC. Its translation: CASSTDRYSFYEQYF. The full variable domain, completed using reference TRBV7-9 and TRBJ2-7, is DTGVSQNPRHKITKRGQNVTFRCDPISEHNRLYWYRQTLGQGPEFLTYFQNEAQLEKSRLLSDRFSAERPKGSFSTLEIQRTEQGDSAMYLCASSTDRYSFYEQYFGPGTRLTVT.

There are a few counts of this clonotype. The chain recombines TRBV6-1 with TRBJ2-1; D possibly uses TRBD1 or TRBD2 (5 bases each). The CDR3 sequence is 15 residues long. CDR1 MNHNS and CDR2 SASEGT come from the germline V gene. V gave up 2 bases and J gave up 8 bases, with 16 bases separating them. The CDR3 loop reads CASSEFALRDDEQFF. The CDR3, as DNA: TGTGCCAGCAGTGAATTCGCCCTGAGGGACGATGAGCAGTTCTTC.